The 29 T cell receptor beta chains given below trace back to one sample, sequenced in a study of blood T cell repertoires in COVID-19. Clones were sequenced by immunoSEQ multiplex PCR, and TCRdb holds only the in-frame ones, with some missing. Of about 260,000 clones listed, over 70% are singletons. Sequencing was done on a sample of peripheral blood. These receptors originate from a woman aged 40-49 years who had recovered from COVID-19.

The chain joins TRBV10-3 to TRBJ1-1, with D possibly matching TRBD1 (6 bases). Trimming pared 6 bases from V and 0 bases from J, leaving 8 bases between. Germline V CDR1 and CDR2: ENHRY, SYGVKD. The CDR3 totals 13 residues. The CDR3 DNA sequence: TGTGCCATCAGACAGGGTTTGAACACTGAAGCTTTCTTT. It codes for CAIRQGLNTEAFF.

V and J are TRBV6-1 and TRBJ2-5, with 8 bases matching TRBD2. CDR1 and CDR2 (germline): MNHNS, SASEGT. The CDR3 spans 16 residues. V shed 4 bases and J 5 bases; nucleotides not matched to a gene: 12. CDR3 DNA sequence: TGTGCCAGCAGTGTCAGTCGGGGGGGCGCCCGGGAGACCCAGTACTTC. The encoded protein is CASSVSRGGARETQYF.

The J gene is TRBJ2-7, the V gene TRBV28, with a possible D match to TRBD2 (7 bases). Trimming shortened V by 2 bases and J by 2 bases, and 10 bases separated the two germline ends. Germline CDR1 reads MDHEN; CDR2 reads SYDVKM. This CDR3 contains 14 residues. The CDR3: CASSLGGAPYEQYF. The DNA of the CDR3 is TGTGCCAGCAGTTTAGGGGGGGCCCCCTACGAGCAGTACTTC.

This clone has more than one count but fewer than ten. The chain links TRBV4-2 to TRBJ1-5, with 7 bases that match TRBD1. Losses at the gene ends were 1 base for V and 5 bases for J; bases not matched to a gene: 14. Germline V gene lookup returns CDR1 LGHNA and CDR2 YNFKEQ. This CDR3 comprises 18 residues. For the CDR3, the DNA is TGTGCCAGCAGCCAAGGGGGGCCGGGACAGCTGAGCCATCAGCCCCAGCATTTT. Translated: CASSQGGPGQLSHQPQHF.

The V call is TRBV12-5, the J call TRBJ2-7; D unclear. With 4 bases removed from V and 3 bases from J, the gap between germline ends came to 7 bases. Germline V gene lookup returns CDR1 LGHNT and CDR2 FRNRAP. The CDR3 has 12 amino acids. For the CDR3, the DNA is TGTGCTAGTGGTTCGTCCTTCTACGAGCAGTACTTC. Its protein is CASGSSFYEQYF.

This rearrangement joins TRBV6-2 or TRBV6-3 to TRBJ1-5, with TRBD1 as a possible D gene (5 bases). The germline CDR1 and CDR2 sequences are MNHEY and SVGEGT. V was trimmed by 2 bases and J by 8 bases, leaving 25 bases between them. CDR3 length: 18 amino acids. This CDR3 reads CASSYARPDSMLSKPQHF. In DNA form, the CDR3 reads TGTGCCAGCAGTTACGCTCGACCAGACAGCATGTTATCAAAGCCCCAGCATTTT.

The chain couples TRBV19 to TRBJ2-1, with TRBD1 as a possible D gene (6 bases). The germline V and J ends were trimmed by 7 bases and 4 bases, with 14 bases remaining between them. CDR3 size: 14 residues. Germline V gene sequence: CDR1 LNHDA, CDR2 SQIVND (reference sequence). The CDR3 DNA reads as TGTGCCAGTACTGGCAGGGGTTTATACAATGAGCAGTTCTTC. Translation: CASTGRGLYNEQFF.

The genes are TRBV4-2 and TRBJ2-1; tentative D call: TRBD2 (7 bases). This CDR3 comprises 16 residues. The V end was cut by 2 bases, the J end by 4 bases, with 15 bases between. Germline CDR1 reads LGHNA; CDR2 reads YNFKEQ. In DNA, the CDR3 is TGTGCCAGCAGCCAAAATGGGGGGGGCCGATACAATGAGCAGTTCTTC. Residues: CASSQNGGGRYNEQFF.

V is TRBV15 and J is TRBJ1-5; D remains unclear. This CDR3 has 15 amino acids. Trimming shortened V by 4 bases and J by 3 bases, and 13 bases separated the two germline ends. The germline gives CDR1 LNHNV, CDR2 YYDKDF (reference sequence). The CDR3 DNA reads TGTGCCACCAGCACTCCGGGTCCTTTCAATCAGCCCCAGCATTTT. As protein: CATSTPGPFNQPQHF.

The chain combines TRBV11-2 with TRBJ1-1, with D unresolved. The V end was cut by 7 bases, the J end by 0 bases, with 6 bases between. The germline V gene encodes CDR1 SGHAT and CDR2 FQNNGV. This CDR3 is built from 12 residues. CDR3 coding DNA: TGTGCCAGCATGCGGATGAACACTGAAGCTTTCTTT. Translated, it gives CASMRMNTEAFF. The full variable domain, its missing parts supplied by reference TRBV11-2 and TRBJ1-1, is EAGVAQSPRYKIIEKRQSVAFWCNPISGHATLYWYQQILGQGPKLLIQFQNNGVVDDSQLPKDRFSAERLKGVDSTLKIQPAKLEDSAVYLCASMRMNTEAFFGQGTRLTVV.

V is TRBV30 and J is TRBJ1-4; 7 nucleotides agree with TRBD1. The V and J ends lost 1 base and 0 bases, in that order; junction bases with no gene match: 5. Germline V lookup: CDR1 GTSNPN, CDR2 SVGIG (reference sequence). This CDR3 comprises 16 residues. The CDR3 protein is CAWSGQGLATNEKLFF. CDR3 coding DNA: TGTGCCTGGAGTGGACAGGGCCTTGCAACTAATGAAAAACTGTTTTTT.

This chain joins TRBV3-1 (or the pseudogene TRBV3-2) and TRBJ2-4; 14 positions match TRBD2. The ends lost 2 bases at V and 0 bases at J; junction bases unmatched: 6. Looked up from germline, CDR1 is LGHDT and CDR2 is YNNKEL (reference sequence). This CDR3 has 19 residues. The CDR3 DNA follows: TGTGCCAGCAGCCAAAGAGGGACTAGCGGGGGCCTAGCCAAAAACATTCAGTACTTC. Its translation is CASSQRGTSGGLAKNIQYF.

CDR3 protein: CASRVPGQGFGGYTF. In DNA form, the CDR3 reads TGTGCCAGCAGGGTCCCGGGACAGGGATTCGGCGGCTACACCTTC. J is TRBJ1-2 and V is TRBV5-5, with 9 bases fitting TRBD1. The V and J ends lost 5 bases and 8 bases, in that order; junction bases with no gene match: 13. The CDR3 is 15 residues long. From germline, CDR1 is SGHKS and CDR2 YYEKEE (reference sequence).

This chain connects TRBV5-5 to TRBJ2-7; D is unresolved. The V gene lost 0 bases and the J gene lost 0 bases, with 10 bases spanning the gap. Germline V CDR1 and CDR2: SGHKS, YYEKEE (reference sequence). The CDR3 totals 15 residues. The CDR3 coding sequence is TGTGCCAGCAGCTTGGGGCCGCGGAGCTCCTACGAGCAGTACTTC. Translating gives CASSLGPRSSYEQYF.

The rearrangement uses TRBV28 and TRBJ1-2, with unresolved D. In germline, CDR1 is MDHEN, CDR2 SYDVKM. CDR3 length: 11 amino acids. Deletions cut 8 bases from V and 8 bases from J, with 12 bases between. The CDR3 DNA follows: TGTGCCAGCGGGAGGGAAGGAGGCTACACCTTC. Amino acids: CASGREGGYTF.

The chain has TRBV5-5 and TRBJ2-1; a possible D gene is TRBD2 (7 bases). CDR3 size: 15 residues. V lost 4 bases and J 7 bases, leaving 18 bases between the germline ends. The germline gives CDR1 SGHKS, CDR2 YYEKEE (reference sequence). The CDR3 sequence: CASSGGGGEWNEQFF. The DNA of the CDR3 is TGTGCCAGCAGCGGGGGCGGGGGCGAATGGAATGAGCAGTTCTTC.

The chain uses TRBV21-1 and TRBJ1-2; TRBD1 is the table's D call and was not checked against the DNA. TRBV21-1 is a recognized pseudogene. The CDR3 spans 15 residues. CDR3 amino acids: CASSPRTGLNYGYTF. CDR3 nucleotide sequence: TGTGCCAGCAGCCCCCGGACAGGTTTGAACTATGGCTACACCTTC.

The rearrangement links TRBV7-2 to TRBJ2-2, with 8 bases aligning to TRBD1. Losses at the gene ends were 5 bases for V and 6 bases for J; bases not matched to a gene: 5. Germline loops: CDR1 SGHTA, CDR2 FQGNSA. This CDR3 is built from 14 residues. The CDR3 sequence: CASSAQGVAGELFF. The CDR3, as DNA: TGTGCCAGCAGCGCACAGGGGGTCGCCGGGGAGCTGTTTTTT.

This chain links TRBV18 with TRBJ2-5, with D perhaps matching TRBD2 (7 bases). Looked up from germline, CDR1 is KGHSH and CDR2 is LQKENI. V lost 2 bases and J lost 0, with 13 bases in between. CDR3 size: 16 residues. The CDR3 nucleotides read TGTGCCAGCTCACCAATCGGGGGGCAATACCAAGAGACCCAGTACTTC. This sequence encodes CASSPIGGQYQETQYF. The full variable domain, rest sourced from reference TRBV18 and TRBJ2-5, is NAGVMQNPRHLVRRRGQEARLRCSPMKGHSHVYWYRQLPEEGLKFMVYLQKENIIDESGMPKERFSAEFPKEGPSILRIQQVVRGDSAAYFCASSPIGGQYQETQYFGPGTRLLVL.

The V and J genes are TRBV3-1 (or the pseudogene TRBV3-2) and TRBJ1-4; maybe TRBD1 (5 bases). The V end was cut by 1 base, the J end by 2 bases, with 14 bases between. CDR1 is LGHDT, CDR2 YNNKEL, per germline (reference sequence). This CDR3 has 17 residues. CDR3 region: CASSQVFGGVTNEKLFF. Written as DNA, the CDR3 is TGTGCCAGCAGCCAAGTCTTCGGGGGGGTCACTAATGAAAAACTGTTTTTT.

V and J are TRBV11-2 and TRBJ1-2; 8 bases are shared with TRBD1. This CDR3 contains 15 residues. In germline, CDR1 is SGHAT, CDR2 FQNNGV. V lost 3 bases to trimming and J lost 4 bases; unmatched junction nucleotides: 7. As DNA, the CDR3 is TGTGCCAGCAGCTTGATGACAGGGGATGGCTATGGCTACACCTTC. Its protein is CASSLMTGDGYGYTF.

This chain links TRBV2 with TRBJ2-3, with 11 bases lining up with TRBD2. V was pared by 4 bases and J by 0 bases, with 12 bases of the junction left unmatched. CDR1 and CDR2 from the germline V gene are SNHLY and FYNNEI. The CDR3 contains 19 residues. CDR3 sequence (DNA): TGTGCCAGCAGTGGAAGACTAGCGGGATTAGACCGTAGCACAGATACGCAGTATTTT. Its protein is CASSGRLAGLDRSTDTQYF.

Remarks on this clone: Within the sample, other DNA sequences also encode this same CDR3. The chain couples TRBV5-1 to TRBJ1-1; D unclear. CDR1 is SGHRS and CDR2 is YFSETQ in the germline V gene. CDR3 length: 14 amino acids. Trimming took off 0 bases at V and 2 bases at J, with 8 bases between the two ends. CDR3 sequence: CASSLGAGNTEAFF. The CDR3 DNA reads TGCGCCAGCAGCTTGGGGGCCGGAAACACTGAAGCTTTCTTT.

The chain joins TRBV5-1 to TRBJ2-5, with TRBD1 matching 10 bases. The germline gives CDR1 SGHRS, CDR2 YFSETQ. The CDR3 loop spans 15 amino acids. V was pared by 4 bases and J by 4 bases, with 7 bases of the junction left unmatched. The CDR3 loop reads CASSALGTGAETQYF. The CDR3 DNA follows: TGCGCCAGCAGCGCACTAGGGACAGGGGCAGAGACCCAGTACTTC.

The V and J genes are TRBV11-2 and TRBJ1-1; no reliable D call. The V gene lost 1 base and the J gene lost 11 bases, with 23 bases spanning the gap. Per germline, CDR1 SGHAT and CDR2 FQNNGV. This CDR3 comprises 16 residues. The CDR3 protein is CASSLGLRLTFSGAFF. In DNA, the CDR3 is TGTGCCAGCAGCTTAGGGCTCCGACTGACCTTCTCGGGGGCTTTCTTT.

The V gene is TRBV27, the J gene TRBJ1-5, with D possibly TRBD1 on 6 matching bases. Germline V gene lookup returns CDR1 MNHEY and CDR2 SMNVEV (reference sequence). The CDR3 loop spans 13 amino acids. V was trimmed by 6 bases and J by 7 bases, leaving 13 bases between them. CDR3 sequence: CASRATGHQPQHF. For the CDR3, the DNA is TGTGCCAGCAGGGCGACAGGTCACCAGCCCCAGCATTTT.

The chain uses TRBV18 and TRBJ1-4; 7 bases match TRBD1. This CDR3 is built from 16 residues. The ends lost 1 base at V and 0 bases at J; junction bases unmatched: 2. Germline CDR1 reads KGHSH; CDR2 reads LQKENI. CDR3 DNA: TGTGCCAGCTCACCACGCCAGGGGGCAACTAATGAAAAACTGTTTTTT. As protein: CASSPRQGATNEKLFF.

The CDR3 coding sequence is TGTGCCAGCAGTTTATCATACATACCAGCGGCCTATGGCTACACCTTC. Its translation is CASSLSYIPAAYGYTF. The chain is built from TRBV27 and TRBJ1-2; D not certain. Trimming cost V 0 bases and J 4 bases, with 15 bases left between them. Germline assignment: CDR1 MNHEY and CDR2 SMNVEV (reference sequence). This CDR3 region has 16 residues.

The chain combines TRBV10-3 with TRBJ2-1, with D possibly TRBD2 on 5 matching bases. V was trimmed by 10 bases and J by 7 bases, leaving 20 bases between them. The CDR3 runs 14 residues. From germline, CDR1 is ENHRY and CDR2 SYGVKD. The CDR3 protein is CATGGLEVRNEQFF. Here the CDR3 DNA reads TGTGCCACCGGCGGGTTAGAGGTAAGGAATGAGCAGTTCTTC.